This TCR beta chain was profiled in a study of cytomegalovirus exposure and HLA in healthy donors. Study outcomes and limitations: Some segments of the V type, notably TRBV6-2 and TRBV6-3, were excluded as indistinguishable. As was reported, the classifier diagnosed cytomegalovirus status with high specificity and sensitivity. Reports state that TCR beta sequences accurately predicted most subjects' HLA-A and HLA-B alleles.

The PCR contained 60 Vbeta and 13 Jbeta primers. Assay used: immunoSEQ multiplex PCR; TCRdb lists only in-frame clones, some missing. In the table there are 190,000 or so clones, roughly 78% of which are singletons. A word on this clone: The antigen is undetermined.

V gave up 6 bases and J gave up 6 bases, with 14 bases separating them. The CDR3 totals 13 residues. CDR1 and CDR2 from the germline V gene are KGHSH and LQKENI. This sequence originates from a boy aged 5-17 years in good health and CMV-seronegative. The chain couples TRBV18 to TRBJ1-2, with D unresolved. The material sequenced was PBMCs. In DNA, the CDR3 is TGTGCCAGCTCCCCTATTAGAGGAGATGGCTACACCTTC. It codes for CASSPIRGDGYTF.